A single sample gave rise to the 15 T cell receptor beta chains below, sequenced in a study of T cell repertoires in cytomegalovirus infection. These receptors lack a known antigen. TCRdb re-derived calls from the reads in MiXCR, one entry per CDR3 protein. The sample lists roughly 700,000 distinct CDR3 sequences, around 31% seen once, with 15% to 20% in the top ten. Source: cultured PBMCs, taken from culture after CMV antigen stimulation. Receptor source: a human donor in good health (CMV status not recorded). Some clones in this sample may be carry-over from other donors' samples.

The chain uses TRBV20-1 and TRBJ2-5; weak D call: TRBD1 (6 bases). Germline CDR1 reads DFQATT; CDR2 reads SNEGSKA (reference sequence). V was shortened by 1 base and J by 0 bases, with 15 bases between the two germline ends. CDR3 length equals 16 residues. In nucleotides, the CDR3 is TGCAGTGCTAGAGGAAACCTCGGGACATACCAAGAGACCCAGTACTTC. Translated: CSARGNLGTYQETQYF.

This rearrangement joins TRBV6-1 to TRBJ2-3, with 10 nucleotides matching TRBD2. Germline values: CDR1 MNHNS, CDR2 SASEGT. The trim removed 3 bases at V and 3 bases at J, leaving 6 bases unmatched. This CDR3 has 16 residues. The CDR3: CASSEGTSGATDTQYF. CDR3 nucleotide sequence: TGTGCCAGCAGTGAGGGAACTAGCGGGGCGACAGATACGCAGTATTTT.

This clonotype was found a few times. The CDR3 region has the DNA TGTGCCAGCTCAACCGGAGACAGGGTAGTGAATGAGCAGTTCTTC. It is translated as CASSTGDRVVNEQFF. The chain uses TRBV18 and TRBJ2-1, with 7 bases matching TRBD1. This CDR3 spans 15 amino acids. J lost 7 bases, V lost 5 bases, and 11 bases had no gene match. The V gene's germline CDR1 is KGHSH and CDR2 LQKENI.

This chain links TRBV18 with TRBJ2-1, with 10 bases matching TRBD1. Germline V gene data show CDR1 as KGHSH and CDR2 as LQKENI. This CDR3 has 14 amino acids. V dropped 0 bases and J dropped 8; count of bases not matched to a gene: 1. CDR3 residues: CASSPPGTGDEQFF. In DNA form, the CDR3 reads TGTGCCAGCTCACCACCTGGGACAGGGGATGAGCAGTTCTTC.

This clonotype has only one observation. The chain combines TRBV28 with TRBJ2-3; D possibly corresponds to TRBD2 (6 bases). With 8 bases removed from V and 0 bases from J, the gap between germline ends came to 15 bases. This CDR3 spans 15 amino acids. From germline, CDR1 is MDHEN and CDR2 SYDVKM. In DNA form, the CDR3 reads TGTGCCAGCGGGACCGGGGGAGCTAGCACAGATACGCAGTATTTT. It translates to CASGTGGASTDTQYF.

In its sample, this clonotype was seen many times. The chain has TRBV7-2 and TRBJ2-2, with no clear D. The length of the CDR3 is 14 residues. V was clipped by 1 base and J by 3 bases, with 6 bases between them. The germline V gene has CDR1 SGHTA and CDR2 FQGNSA. The CDR3 reads CASSLGQYTGELFF. CDR3 nucleotides: TGTGCCAGCAGCTTAGGGCAGTACACCGGGGAGCTGTTTTTT.

Many counts were recorded for this clonotype. V is TRBV7-2 and J is TRBJ2-5, with D possibly matching TRBD2 (6 bases). The CDR3 loop spans 16 amino acids. The V end lost 0 bases, the J end lost 7 bases, and 18 bases lay between the germline ends. Germline V CDR1 and CDR2: SGHTA, FQGNSA. The CDR3 is CASSLASDTAGGTQYF. In DNA, the CDR3 is TGTGCCAGCAGCTTAGCGAGTGACACCGCCGGGGGGACCCAGTACTTC.

The chain links TRBV19 to TRBJ2-3, with 8 bases matching TRBD1. Germline trimming cut 5 bases from V and 4 bases from J; bases unmatched to any gene: 5. This CDR3 region has 14 residues. CDR1 and CDR2 (germline): LNHDA, SQIVND (reference sequence). In DNA form, the CDR3 reads TGTGCCAGTAGTCTGGACAGGGACGCAGATACGCAGTATTTT. This gives the protein CASSLDRDADTQYF.

Turning to this clonotype: At one boundary the junction diverges from the germline segment, which might be a read error. V and J are TRBV4-1 and TRBJ2-3, with a tentative D call TRBD1 (5 bases). The CDR3 is 14 residues long. The germline gives CDR1 MGHRA, CDR2 YSYEKL. In nucleotides, the CDR3 is TGTGCCAGCAGCCAAGAGTGGGGCCGGGATACGCAGTATTTT. Translated: CASSQEWGRDTQYF.

Many counts were recorded for this clonotype. V is TRBV4-1 and J is TRBJ1-6; 7 bases map to TRBD1. CDR3 length: 15 residues. CDR1 and CDR2 from the germline V gene are MGHRA and YSYEKL. Losses at the gene ends were 1 base for V and 7 bases for J; bases not matched to a gene: 4. CDR3 protein: CASSQGYRGNSPLHF. CDR3 in DNA: TGCGCCAGCAGCCAAGGCTACAGGGGAAATTCACCCCTCCACTTT.

The V gene is TRBV7-8, the J gene TRBJ1-5; 10 bases are a match to TRBD1. CDR1 and CDR2 (germline): SGHVS, FQNEAQ. The CDR3 length is 15 residues. Trimming removed 5 bases from V and 7 bases from J; junction bases left unmatched: 8. The DNA of the CDR3 is TGTGCCAGCAGCCTGGGACAGGGGATTGGGCAGCCCCAGCATTTT. As protein: CASSLGQGIGQPQHF. The complete variable domain, with remaining parts taken from reference TRBV7-8 and TRBJ1-5, reads GAGVSQSPRYKVAKRGQDVALRCDPISGHVSLFWYQQALGQGPEFLTYFQNEAQLDKSGLPSDRFFAERPEGSVSTLKIQRTQQEDSAVYLCASSLGQGIGQPQHFGDGTRLSIL.

This clonotype was seen ten or more times. The chain has TRBV10-3 and TRBJ2-1, with 9 bases lining up with TRBD1. With V trimmed by 4 bases and J by 2 bases, 12 bases remained unmatched. CDR1 is ENHRY and CDR2 is SYGVKD in the germline V gene. This CDR3 is 18 amino acids long. The CDR3 region is CAISVRTGEAITYNEQFF. The CDR3 region has the DNA TGTGCCATCAGTGTAAGGACAGGGGAGGCTATTACCTACAATGAGCAGTTCTTC.

This clonotype occurred once. The J gene is TRBJ1-2, the V gene TRBV6-2 or TRBV6-3; no firm D call. This CDR3 is 13 amino acids long. Germline loops: CDR1 MNHEY, CDR2 SVGEGT. Trimming stripped 10 bases from V and 7 bases from J, with 19 bases between. CDR3 in amino acids: CATSRHLSVGYTF. The CDR3, as DNA: TGTGCCACCTCCCGACATCTCTCGGTTGGCTACACCTTC.

The CDR3 sequence is CASSLGADVGYTF. The CDR3 DNA reads as TGCGCCAGCAGCCTTGGGGCAGACGTTGGCTACACCTTC. The chain is built from TRBV5-1 and TRBJ1-2; TRBD1 might be the D (5 bases). Between the trimmed V and J ends, which lost 4 bases and 7 bases, there was a span of 14 bases. The CDR3 runs to 13 residues. Germline loops: CDR1 SGHRS, CDR2 YFSETQ.

V and J are TRBV2 and TRBJ1-1; D call uncertain. V lost 8 bases to trimming and J lost 0 bases, with 7 bases between them. The CDR3 length is 12 residues. The germline V gene encodes CDR1 SNHLY and CDR2 FYNNEI. The CDR3 region has the DNA TGTGCCAGCGTCGCGGTGAACACTGAAGCTTTCTTT. Translation gives CASVAVNTEAFF.